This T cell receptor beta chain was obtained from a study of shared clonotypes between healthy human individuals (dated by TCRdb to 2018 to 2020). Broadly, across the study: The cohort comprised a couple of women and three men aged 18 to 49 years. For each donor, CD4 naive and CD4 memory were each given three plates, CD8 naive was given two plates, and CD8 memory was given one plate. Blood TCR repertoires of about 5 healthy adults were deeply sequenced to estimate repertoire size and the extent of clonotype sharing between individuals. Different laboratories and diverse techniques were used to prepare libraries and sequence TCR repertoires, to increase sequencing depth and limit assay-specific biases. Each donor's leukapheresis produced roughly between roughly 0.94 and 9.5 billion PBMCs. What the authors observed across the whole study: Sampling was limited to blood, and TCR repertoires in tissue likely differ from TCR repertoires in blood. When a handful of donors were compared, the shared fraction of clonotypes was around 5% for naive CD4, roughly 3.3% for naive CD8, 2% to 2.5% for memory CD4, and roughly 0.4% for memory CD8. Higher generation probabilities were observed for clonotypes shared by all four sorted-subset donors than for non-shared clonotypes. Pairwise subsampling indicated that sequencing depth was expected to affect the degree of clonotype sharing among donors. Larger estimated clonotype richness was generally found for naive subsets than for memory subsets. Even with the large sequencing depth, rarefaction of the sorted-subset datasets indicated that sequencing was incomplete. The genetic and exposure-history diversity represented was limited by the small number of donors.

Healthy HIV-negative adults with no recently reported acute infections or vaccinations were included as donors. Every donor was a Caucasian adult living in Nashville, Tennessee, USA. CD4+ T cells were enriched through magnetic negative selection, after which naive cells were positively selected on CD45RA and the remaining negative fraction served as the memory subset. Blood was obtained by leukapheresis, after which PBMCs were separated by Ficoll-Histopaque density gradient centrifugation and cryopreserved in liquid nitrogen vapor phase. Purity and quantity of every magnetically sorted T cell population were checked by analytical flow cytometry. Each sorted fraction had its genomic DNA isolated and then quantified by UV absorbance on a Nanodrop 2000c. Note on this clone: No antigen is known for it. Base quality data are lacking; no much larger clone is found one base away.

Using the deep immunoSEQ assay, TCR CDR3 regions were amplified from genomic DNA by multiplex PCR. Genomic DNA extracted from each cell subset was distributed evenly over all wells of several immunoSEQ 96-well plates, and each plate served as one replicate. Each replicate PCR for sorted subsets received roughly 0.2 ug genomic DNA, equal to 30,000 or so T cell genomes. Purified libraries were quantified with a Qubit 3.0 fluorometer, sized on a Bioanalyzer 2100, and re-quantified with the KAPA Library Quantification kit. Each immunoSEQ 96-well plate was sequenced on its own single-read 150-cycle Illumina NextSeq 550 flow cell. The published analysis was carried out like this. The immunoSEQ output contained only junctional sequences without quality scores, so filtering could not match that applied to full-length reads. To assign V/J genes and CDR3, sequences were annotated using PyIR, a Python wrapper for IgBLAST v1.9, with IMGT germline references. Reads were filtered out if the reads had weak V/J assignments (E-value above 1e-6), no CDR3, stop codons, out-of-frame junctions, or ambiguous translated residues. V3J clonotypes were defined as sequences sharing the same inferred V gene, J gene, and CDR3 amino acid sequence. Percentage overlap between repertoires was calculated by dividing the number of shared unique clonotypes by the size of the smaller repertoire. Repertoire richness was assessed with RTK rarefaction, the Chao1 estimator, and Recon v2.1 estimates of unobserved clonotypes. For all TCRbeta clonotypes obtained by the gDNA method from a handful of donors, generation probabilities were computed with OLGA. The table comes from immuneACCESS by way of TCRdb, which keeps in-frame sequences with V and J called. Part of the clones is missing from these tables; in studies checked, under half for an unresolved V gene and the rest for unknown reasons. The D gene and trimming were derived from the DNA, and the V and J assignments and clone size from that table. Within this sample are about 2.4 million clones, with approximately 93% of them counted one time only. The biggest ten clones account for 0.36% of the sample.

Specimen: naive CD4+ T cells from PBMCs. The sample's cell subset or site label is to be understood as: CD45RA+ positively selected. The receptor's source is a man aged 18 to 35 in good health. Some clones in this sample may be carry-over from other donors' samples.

The encoded CDR3 is CASSTDGQGSQPQHF. The sequenced DNA: TGCGCCAGCAGCACCGACGGACAGGGGAGTCAGCCCCAGCATTTT. The rearrangement joined TRBV5-1 to TRBJ1-5; TRBD1 agrees with 9 junctional bases. In the germline V gene, CDR1 corresponds to SGHRS and CDR2 to YFSETQ. Germline trimming: 4 bases from V, 6 bases from J; junction bases outside gene matches: 8. The CDR3 spans 15 residues, from the cysteine through the phenylalanine. The read is trimmed to its CDR3 DNA, 45 bases read in frame from base 1.